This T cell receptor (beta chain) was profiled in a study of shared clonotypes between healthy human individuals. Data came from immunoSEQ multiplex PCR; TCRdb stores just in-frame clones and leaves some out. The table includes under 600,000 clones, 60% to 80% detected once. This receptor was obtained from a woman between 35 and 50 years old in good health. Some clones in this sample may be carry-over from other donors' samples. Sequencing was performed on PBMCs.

The chain's CDR3 is CASSPLAASYNEQFF. CDR3 sequence (DNA): TGTGCCAGCAGTCCTCTAGCGGCCTCCTACAATGAGCAGTTCTTC. The chain joins TRBV6-6 to TRBJ2-1; 7 positions agree with TRBD2. Trimming removed 5 bases from V and 0 bases from J; junction bases left unmatched: 4. Germline assignment: CDR1 MNHNY and CDR2 SVGAGI (reference sequence). This CDR3 has 15 residues.